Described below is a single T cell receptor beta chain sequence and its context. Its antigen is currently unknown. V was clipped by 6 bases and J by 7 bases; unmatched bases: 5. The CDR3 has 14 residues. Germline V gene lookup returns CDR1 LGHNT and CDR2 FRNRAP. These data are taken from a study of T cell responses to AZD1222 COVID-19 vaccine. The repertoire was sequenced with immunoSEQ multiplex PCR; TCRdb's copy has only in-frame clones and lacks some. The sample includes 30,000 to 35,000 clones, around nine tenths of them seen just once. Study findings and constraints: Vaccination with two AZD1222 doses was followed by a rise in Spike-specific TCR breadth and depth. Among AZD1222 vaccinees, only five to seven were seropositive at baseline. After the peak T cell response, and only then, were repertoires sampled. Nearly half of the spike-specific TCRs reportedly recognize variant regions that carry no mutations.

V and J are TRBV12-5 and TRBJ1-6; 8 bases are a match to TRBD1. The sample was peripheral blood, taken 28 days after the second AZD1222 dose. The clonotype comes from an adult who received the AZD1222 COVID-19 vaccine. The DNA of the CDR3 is TGTGCTAGTGGGCAGGGACAGGTGAATTCACCCCTCCACTTT. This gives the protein CASGQGQVNSPLHF.